The rows below give T cell receptor beta chains drawn from one sample of a study of long-term antiretroviral therapy in people with HIV. Method: immunoSEQ multiplex PCR; TCRdb's copy keeps in-frame clones and lacks some. In the table there are over 30,000 clones, approximately 97% of which are singletons. The specimen was unsorted PBMCs, collected 6.9 years after starting antiretroviral therapy. These receptors were collected from a man under 40 with HIV. Each CDR3 is given with its conserved first and last residue. Fields, in order: V gene, J gene, CDR3 length, CDR3 protein.

v_gene: TRBV7-9
j_gene: TRBJ2-2
len: 17
CDR3aa: CASSPGTSGRVTGELFF

v_gene: TRBV11-3
j_gene: TRBJ2-7
len: 14
CDR3aa: CASSPRDRTYEQYF

v_gene: TRBV4-1
j_gene: TRBJ2-4
len: 16
CDR3aa: CASSQDSRLAKNIQYF

v_gene: TRBV9
j_gene: TRBJ2-2
len: 17
CDR3aa: CASSVAPVTSGGLELFF

v_gene: TRBV11-2
j_gene: TRBJ2-1
len: 13
CDR3aa: CASSADRDNEQFF

v_gene: TRBV13
j_gene: TRBJ2-4
len: 17
CDR3aa: CASSLVPGTRSGVIQYF

v_gene: TRBV11-2
j_gene: TRBJ2-1
len: 16
CDR3aa: CASSLGGGAGYNEQFF

v_gene: TRBV9
j_gene: TRBJ2-1
len: 15
CDR3aa: CASSLLAGGYNEQFF

v_gene: TRBV4-2
j_gene: TRBJ1-2
len: 15
CDR3aa: CASSQDLTGEAGYTF

v_gene: TRBV6-5
j_gene: TRBJ2-7
len: 14
CDR3aa: CASSQEGGFYEQYF

v_gene: TRBV7-9
j_gene: TRBJ2-2
len: 13
CDR3aa: CASRPVATGELFF

v_gene: TRBV4-2
j_gene: TRBJ1-2
len: 13
CDR3aa: CASSQAGDYGYTF

v_gene: TRBV4-3
j_gene: TRBJ1-2
len: 15
CDR3aa: CASSQDRQGAYGYTF

v_gene: TRBV5-4
j_gene: TRBJ2-7
len: 13
CDR3aa: CASSLPGDGEQYF

v_gene: TRBV9
j_gene: TRBJ1-5
len: 14
CDR3aa: CASSARADNQPQHF

v_gene: TRBV6-6
j_gene: TRBJ2-3
len: 12
CDR3aa: CASSPSTDTQYF

v_gene: TRBV12-5
j_gene: TRBJ2-5
len: 13
CDR3aa: CASGLVGGETQYF

v_gene: TRBV13
j_gene: TRBJ2-7
len: 14
CDR3aa: CASSLPGPSNEQYF

v_gene: TRBV4-2
j_gene: TRBJ2-3
len: 21
CDR3aa: CASSQEGGGQARLIPADTQYF

v_gene: TRBV4-1
j_gene: TRBJ1-6
len: 18
CDR3aa: CASSQVREDGGINSPLHF

v_gene: TRBV5-6
j_gene: TRBJ2-3
len: 14
CDR3aa: CASSLVVRSDTQYF

v_gene: TRBV6-1
j_gene: TRBJ2-7
len: 12
CDR3aa: CASSELSSEQYF

v_gene: TRBV4-1
j_gene: TRBJ2-7
len: 15
CDR3aa: CASSQVEGVPYEQYF

v_gene: TRBV27
j_gene: TRBJ2-5
len: 15
CDR3aa: CASSPGLLGTETQYF

v_gene: TRBV4-2
j_gene: TRBJ2-5
len: 15
CDR3aa: CASSQIGARQETQYF

v_gene: TRBV7-7
j_gene: TRBJ2-3
len: 13
CDR3aa: CASSLRRADTQYF

v_gene: TRBV2
j_gene: TRBJ2-5
len: 15
CDR3aa: CASSEDTGVQETQYF

v_gene: TRBV7-9
j_gene: TRBJ1-5
len: 14
CDR3aa: CASSLGGTDQPQHF

v_gene: TRBV4-3
j_gene: TRBJ1-2
len: 19
CDR3aa: CASSQYLSQGVSSRYGYTF

v_gene: TRBV11-2
j_gene: TRBJ1-1
len: 13
CDR3aa: CASSYKGNTEAFF

v_gene: TRBV7-9
j_gene: TRBJ2-3
len: 14
CDR3aa: CASSSPRGTDTQYF